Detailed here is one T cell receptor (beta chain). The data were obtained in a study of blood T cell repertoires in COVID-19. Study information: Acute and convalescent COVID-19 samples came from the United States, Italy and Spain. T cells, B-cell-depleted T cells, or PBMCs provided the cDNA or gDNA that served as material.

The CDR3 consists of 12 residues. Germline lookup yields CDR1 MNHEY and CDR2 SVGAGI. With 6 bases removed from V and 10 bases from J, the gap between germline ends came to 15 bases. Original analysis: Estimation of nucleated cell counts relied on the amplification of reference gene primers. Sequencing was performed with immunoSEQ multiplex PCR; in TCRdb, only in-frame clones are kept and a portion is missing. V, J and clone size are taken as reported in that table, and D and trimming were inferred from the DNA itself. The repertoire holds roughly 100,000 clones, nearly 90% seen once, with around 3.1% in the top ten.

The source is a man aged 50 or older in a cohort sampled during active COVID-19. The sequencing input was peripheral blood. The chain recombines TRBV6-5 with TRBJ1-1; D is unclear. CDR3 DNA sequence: TGTGCCAGCAGAGGAGCGGCCCTGGTAGCTTTCTTT. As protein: CASRGAALVAFF.